The clone carrying this T cell receptor (beta chain) occurred once. Its target is unknown. The PCR made use of 60 Vbeta and 13 Jbeta primers. Per the original methods: Approximately 11 million of some 80 million unique TCR beta chains were shared, per a later count. Assay: immunoSEQ multiplex PCR; the TCRdb copy retains only in-frame clones and omits some. V and J calls and clone size follow that table, whereas D and trimming were derived from the DNA. The sample lists approximately 98,000 clones, around 74% occurring once. These data originate in a study of cytomegalovirus exposure and HLA in healthy donors. Findings and caveats of the study: With later analysis, a missense DCLRE1C variant became linked to TCR beta V- and J-gene trimming. At a 0.05 false discovery rate, a later analysis found roughly 17,000 TCR beta sequences to be associated with HLA alleles.

Regarding donors, all were healthy bone marrow donors. CDR1 and CDR2 from the germline V gene are SGHRS and YFSETQ. V lost 7 bases to trimming and J lost 3 bases, with 14 bases between them. This CDR3 comprises 13 residues. The origin of this receptor is a male donor in good health and CMV-seronegative. The chain recombines TRBV5-1 with TRBJ2-7; D is possibly TRBD2 (5 bases). Input material: PBMCs. The CDR3, as DNA: TGCGCCAGCTCACGGACTGGAGTCTACGAGCAGTACTTC. Translation gives CASSRTGVYEQYF.